Following are 7 T cell receptor beta chains from one sample sequenced in a study of OX40 agonist ivuxolimab in advanced cancers. Library preparation employed the immunoSEQ multiplex PCR assay. TCRdb stores this immuneACCESS table with in-frame sequences only. Part of the clones is absent; in the studies checked, under half of the shortfall reflects unresolved V genes, and no reason is known for the rest. Here the sample has some 44,000 clones; around 88% occur a single time. The ten biggest clones cover approximately 0.4% of the sample. Sequencing used CD4+ or CD8+ T cells sorted from blood, obtained in a trial of the OX40 agonist ivuxolimab. Every receptor here comes from an adult with an advanced solid tumor such as melanoma, head and neck, liver or kidney cancer.

This rearrangement joins TRBV7-8 to TRBJ2-5, with TRBD2 matching 9 bases. Germline loops: CDR1 SGHVS, CDR2 FQNEAQ. The CDR3 has 15 amino acids. V lost 2 bases and J lost 5; bases outside the gene matches: 6. As DNA, the CDR3 is TGTGCCAGCAGCTTACAGCGGGAGGTTTGGGAGACCCAGTACTTC. Amino acids: CASSLQREVWETQYF.

The sample holds one count of this clone. This chain links TRBV19 with TRBJ1-5; 9 nucleotides line up with TRBD1. Trimming took 5 bases from V and 4 from J; bases not matched to a gene: 3. Germline CDR1 reads LNHDA; CDR2 reads SQIVND (reference sequence). The CDR3 runs to 14 residues. CDR3 region: CASSSTGGNQPQHF. CDR3 in DNA: TGTGCCAGTAGTTCGACAGGGGGAAATCAGCCCCAGCATTTT.

V is TRBV9 and J is TRBJ2-4, with a tentative D call TRBD1 (6 bases). The CDR3 sequence is 14 residues long. Germline lookup yields CDR1 SGDLS and CDR2 YYNGEE. Trimming left V 4 bases short and J 0 bases short, with 8 bases between. The DNA for the CDR3 is TGTGCCAGCAGCACAGGGTCAGCCAAAAACATTCAGTACTTC. It codes for CASSTGSAKNIQYF.

The chain links TRBV9 to TRBJ2-4; D not certain. V was trimmed by 2 bases and J by 0 bases, leaving 6 bases between them. Germline-derived CDR1 and CDR2 are SGDLS and YYNGEE. This CDR3 is built from 14 residues. The CDR3: CASSVNLAKNIQYF. The CDR3 DNA is TGTGCCAGCAGCGTCAACCTAGCCAAAAACATTCAGTACTTC. Drawing the rest from reference TRBV9 and TRBJ2-4, the complete variable domain is DSGVTQTPKHLITATGQRVTLRCSPRSGDLSVYWYQQSLDQGLQFLIQYYNGEERAKGNILERFSAQQFPDLHSELNLSSLELGDSALYFCASSVNLAKNIQYFGAGTRLSVL.

This clone showed up just once. The V call is TRBV6-1, the J call TRBJ2-3; unclear D gene. Germline V gene data show CDR1 as MNHNS and CDR2 as SASEGT. Trimming left V 4 bases short and J 2 bases short, with 13 bases between. The CDR3 totals 15 residues. The DNA of the CDR3 is TGTGCCAGCAGTGTCCGTAAGGGATCCACAGATACGCAGTATTTT. This sequence encodes CASSVRKGSTDTQYF.

V is TRBV5-6 and J is TRBJ2-2; 8 bases are shared with TRBD2. J was trimmed by 0 bases and V by 4 bases; bases with no gene match: 5. This CDR3 spans 16 amino acids. Germline loops: CDR1 SGHDT, CDR2 YYEEEE. CDR3 region: CASSPAGGANTGELFF. Written as DNA, the CDR3 is TGTGCCAGCAGCCCCGCCGGGGGGGCGAACACCGGGGAGCTGTTTTTT.

This chain connects TRBV19 to TRBJ1-2; perhaps TRBD1 as D (6 bases). V was shortened by 2 bases and J by 2 bases, with 18 bases between the two germline ends. Germline V lookup: CDR1 LNHDA, CDR2 SQIVND (reference sequence). There are 17 residues in the CDR3. CDR3 protein: CASSIPPRTAGNYGYTF. CDR3 sequence (DNA): TGTGCCAGTAGTATACCCCCGAGGACAGCTGGAAACTATGGCTACACCTTC.